These T cell receptor beta chains were read from a single sample in a study of blood T cell repertoires in COVID-19. TCRdb's copy holds only in-frame clones and misses some; the assay was immunoSEQ multiplex PCR. The sample consists of 250,000 to 300,000 clones, roughly nine tenths of them appearing once. The source material was peripheral blood. The origin of the receptors is a middle-aged man with acute or convalescent COVID-19. Both conserved end residues are part of each CDR3. The D gene is left open where the match is weak. Where a row states a size, it is once, few, many or the class of an expanded clone; other rows omit it.

d_call: TRBD1
v_call: TRBV11-2
clone_size: NA
j_call: TRBJ2-5
cdr3_aa: CASSDRTGLETQYF
cdr3_nt: TGTGCCAGCAGCGACCGGACAGGGTTGGAGACCCAGTACTTC

d_call: TRBD1
v_call: TRBV4-1
clone_size: NA
j_call: TRBJ2-7
cdr3_aa: CASSRLLGQGPYEQYF
cdr3_nt: TGCGCCAGCAGCCGTCTCCTAGGACAGGGGCCCTACGAGCAGTACTTC

d_call: NA
v_call: TRBV6-5
clone_size: NA
j_call: TRBJ2-2
cdr3_aa: CATSAPLPITGELFF
cdr3_nt: TGTGCCACTTCAGCGCCCCTACCTATCACCGGGGAGCTGTTTTTT

d_call: NA
v_call: TRBV18
clone_size: once
j_call: TRBJ2-7
cdr3_aa: CASSPGGDPSYEQYF
cdr3_nt: TGTGCCAGCTCACCAGGAGGGGATCCCTCCTACGAGCAGTACTTC

d_call: NA
v_call: TRBV4-2
clone_size: NA
j_call: TRBJ1-4
cdr3_aa: CASSQDSGGWEKLFF
cdr3_nt: TGTGCCAGCAGCCAAGATAGCGGGGGGTGGGAAAAACTGTTTTTT

d_call: TRBD2
v_call: TRBV3-1/TRBV3-2
clone_size: NA
j_call: TRBJ2-1
cdr3_aa: CASSPDSGGLYYNEQFF
cdr3_nt: TGTGCCAGCAGCCCTGATAGCGGGGGGCTTTACTACAATGAGCAGTTCTTC

d_call: TRBD1
v_call: TRBV27
clone_size: once
j_call: TRBJ1-2
cdr3_aa: CASSFGQAKGIYGYTF
cdr3_nt: TGTGCCAGCAGTTTCGGACAGGCCAAAGGTATCTATGGCTACACCTTC

d_call: NA
v_call: TRBV6-5
clone_size: NA
j_call: TRBJ2-1
cdr3_aa: CASSRTGSSYNEQFF
cdr3_nt: TGTGCCAGCAGTCGTACAGGCAGCTCCTACAATGAGCAGTTCTTC

d_call: TRBD1
v_call: TRBV6-5
clone_size: NA
j_call: TRBJ2-7
cdr3_aa: CASSHDRANEQYF
cdr3_nt: TGTGCCAGCAGCCATGACAGGGCCAACGAGCAGTACTTC

d_call: NA
v_call: TRBV11-2
clone_size: once
j_call: TRBJ2-4
cdr3_aa: CASSLARSRAKNIQYF
cdr3_nt: TGTGCCAGCAGCTTAGCTAGGTCCCGAGCCAAAAACATTCAGTACTTC

d_call: NA
v_call: TRBV5-1
clone_size: NA
j_call: TRBJ2-2
cdr3_aa: CASSPPLTTGELFF
cdr3_nt: TGCGCCAGCAGCCCTCCGTTAACAACCGGGGAGCTGTTTTTT

d_call: TRBD1
v_call: TRBV9
clone_size: NA
j_call: TRBJ2-6
cdr3_aa: CASSPWTGLSGANVLTF
cdr3_nt: TGTGCCAGCAGCCCTTGGACAGGGCTCTCTGGGGCCAACGTCCTGACTTTC

d_call: NA
v_call: TRBV7-9
clone_size: NA
j_call: TRBJ1-4
cdr3_aa: CASSLSGRSEKLFF
cdr3_nt: TGTGCCAGCAGCCTGAGCGGGCGTAGCGAAAAACTGTTTTTT

d_call: NA
v_call: TRBV4-1
clone_size: NA
j_call: TRBJ2-7
cdr3_aa: CASSPGGGRGQAVHEQYF
cdr3_nt: TGCGCCAGCAGCCCGGGCGGGGGCCGGGGACAGGCAGTCCACGAGCAGTACTTC

d_call: NA
v_call: TRBV20-1
clone_size: NA
j_call: TRBJ1-2
cdr3_aa: CSRGEPYGYTF
cdr3_nt: TGCAGCCGGGGGGAACCCTATGGCTACACCTTC